These T cell receptor beta chains were read from a single sample in a study of PD-L1 blockade in urothelial cancer. Method: immunoSEQ multiplex PCR; TCRdb's copy keeps in-frame clones and lacks some. The sample yields over 100,000 clones, approximately 90% seen once. The source was PBMCs, collected around atezolizumab (anti-PD-L1) treatment. The receptors were gathered from a man in his fifties or sixties with urothelial cancer. The CDR3 runs from the conserved cysteine through the conserved F or W. D genes are given only for firm matches. Expanded clones get a size class; other rows say once, few or many, or leave the size out.

clone_size	v_call	j_call	d_call	cdr3_aa
.	TRBV6-5	TRBJ2-7	.	CASSYSSGVYEQYF
few	TRBV4-1	TRBJ1-5	.	CASSRTGFSNQPQHF
.	TRBV4-2	TRBJ2-2	.	CASSQDLSGELFF
few	TRBV7-9	TRBJ1-2	.	CASSLPSAGANGYTF
.	TRBV19	TRBJ1-5	TRBD1	CASSNRGGRSNQPQHF
.	TRBV4-2	TRBJ2-3	.	CASSQQAYNTDTQYF
.	TRBV7-2	TRBJ2-7	.	CASSLYSYEQYF
.	TRBV7-6	TRBJ2-3	.	CASSLGPSSSTDTQYF
.	TRBV5-1	TRBJ1-4	.	CASSLLGGTNEKLFF
.	TRBV19	TRBJ1-1	.	CASSIIGATEAFF
.	TRBV27	TRBJ2-7	TRBD2	CASSLKLAGAPSYEQYF
.	TRBV11-2	TRBJ1-5	TRBD1	CASSLGTGFSNQPQHF
.	TRBV19	TRBJ2-3	.	CASSNQGAVDTQYF
.	TRBV4-2	TRBJ2-5	TRBD2	CASSQDPPLAAGETQYF
few	TRBV5-1	TRBJ2-3	.	CASSLPGSTDTQYF
.	TRBV6-1	TRBJ2-1	TRBD2	CASSGGNPINEQFF
.	TRBV6-1	TRBJ1-4	TRBD1	CASSASTGWDEKLFF
.	TRBV5-4	TRBJ1-4	.	CASSPQQGEKLFF
.	TRBV4-2	TRBJ2-3	.	CASSQWRQEEDTQYF
.	TRBV9	TRBJ1-1	TRBD1	CASSSNDRGYTEAFF
.	TRBV9	TRBJ2-5	TRBD1	CASSPDRQETQYF
.	TRBV5-1	TRBJ1-3	TRBD1	CASSLTGAGNTIYF
.	TRBV7-2	TRBJ2-7	.	CASSFGSAREQYF
once	TRBV9	TRBJ2-3	TRBD2	CASSPRGGRGGTDTQYF
.	TRBV7-2	TRBJ2-3	TRBD1	CASSLQGVSTDTQYF
.	TRBV5-4	TRBJ2-5	.	CASSPGAANQETQYF
.	TRBV4-1	TRBJ2-5	.	CASSLSGDRETQYF
once	TRBV5-1	TRBJ2-1	TRBD2	CASRWVGGNEQFF
.	TRBV4-3	TRBJ1-4	TRBD1	CASSPYLTPGEGARGEKLFF
.	TRBV6-5	TRBJ2-1	.	CASSDGSTEQFF
once	TRBV7-2	TRBJ2-2	.	CASTPRGRGGELFF
.	TRBV7-9	TRBJ2-5	.	CASSLEPGPETQYF
.	TRBV7-2	TRBJ2-5	.	CASSLVYAETQYF
once	TRBV7-2	TRBJ2-5	.	CASSLARGTQYF
.	TRBV7-2	TRBJ2-5	TRBD1	CASSSGTGQETQYF
once	TRBV29-1	TRBJ2-2	.	CSVEPGGQTGELFF
few	TRBV28	TRBJ1-4	.	CASRAPGEKLFF
.	TRBV23-1	TRBJ2-2	.	CASSQSPTRDSCFTGELFF
.	TRBV18	TRBJ2-1	TRBD1	CASSPDRGFSYNEQFF
.	TRBV19	TRBJ2-6	.	CASSLPSLANVLTF
.	TRBV4-3	TRBJ2-2	.	CASSRGTGRHTGELFF